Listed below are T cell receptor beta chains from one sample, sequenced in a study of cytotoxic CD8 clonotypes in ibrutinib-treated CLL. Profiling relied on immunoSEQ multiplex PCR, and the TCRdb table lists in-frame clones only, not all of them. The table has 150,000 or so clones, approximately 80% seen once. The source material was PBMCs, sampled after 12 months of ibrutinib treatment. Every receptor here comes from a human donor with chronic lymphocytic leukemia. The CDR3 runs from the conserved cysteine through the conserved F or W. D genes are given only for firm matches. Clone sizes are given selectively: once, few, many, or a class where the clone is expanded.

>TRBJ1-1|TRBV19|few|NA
CASRKREVTEAFF
TGTGCCAGTAGGAAGAGGGAGGTCACTGAAGCTTTCTTT
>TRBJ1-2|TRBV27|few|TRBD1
CASSGQGTYGYTF
TGTGCCAGCAGCGGACAGGGGACATATGGCTACACCTTC
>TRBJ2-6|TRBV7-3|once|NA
CASSSTGEGAGANVLTF
TGTGCCAGCAGTTCTACAGGGGAGGGAGCTGGGGCCAACGTCCTGACTTTC
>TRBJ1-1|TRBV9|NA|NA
CASSLRQNTEAFF
TGTGCCAGCAGCTTGCGACAGAACACTGAAGCTTTCTTT
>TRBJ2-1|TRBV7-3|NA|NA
CASSLYSGPQGNEQFF
TGTGCCAGCAGCTTATATAGCGGACCCCAGGGGAATGAGCAGTTCTTC
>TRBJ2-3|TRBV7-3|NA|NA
CASSLTGDRTDTQYF
TGTGCCAGCAGCTTAACAGGGGACCGCACAGATACGCAGTATTTT
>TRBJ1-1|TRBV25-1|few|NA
CASSAKNTEAFF
TGTGCCAGCAGTGCGAAGAACACTGAAGCTTTCTTT
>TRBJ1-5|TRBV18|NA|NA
CASSLGMKQPQHF
TGTGCCAGCTCACTAGGGATGAAGCAGCCCCAGCATTTT
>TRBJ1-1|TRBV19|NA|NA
CASSIPGGTTNTEAFF
TGTGCCAGTAGTATACCTGGGGGGACGACGAACACTGAAGCTTTCTTT
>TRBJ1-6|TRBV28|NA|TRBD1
CASSSRTGYNSPLHF
TGTGCCAGCAGTTCCCGGACAGGTTATAATTCACCCCTCCACTTT
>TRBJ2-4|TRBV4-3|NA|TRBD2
CASSQGLAGSGAKNIQYF
TGCGCCAGCAGCCAAGGACTAGCGGGGAGCGGGGCCAAAAACATTCAGTACTTC
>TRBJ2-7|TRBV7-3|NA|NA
CASSREKGYEQYF
TGTGCCAGCAGCCGGGAGAAAGGATACGAGCAGTACTTC
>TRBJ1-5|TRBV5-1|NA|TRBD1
CASSFMGQGLGQPQHF
TGCGCCAGCTCTTTTATGGGACAGGGGTTGGGTCAGCCCCAGCATTTT
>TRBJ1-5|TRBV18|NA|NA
CASSGGGPYSNQPQHF
TGTGCCAGCTCCGGGGGGGGCCCCTATAGCAATCAGCCCCAGCATTTT
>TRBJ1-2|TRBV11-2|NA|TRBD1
CASSTSGQVSVYGYTF
TGTGCCAGCAGCACGTCCGGACAGGTCTCTGTTTATGGCTACACCTTC
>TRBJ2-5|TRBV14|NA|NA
CASSPLGGGETQYF
TGTGCCAGCAGCCCCTTAGGGGGGGGAGAGACCCAGTACTTC
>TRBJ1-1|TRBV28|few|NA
CAANTGRANTEAFF
TGTGCCGCAAACACGGGTAGGGCGAACACTGAAGCTTTCTTT
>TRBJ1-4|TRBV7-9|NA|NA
CASSLPGINEKLFF
TGTGCCAGCAGCTTGCCGGGGATCAATGAAAAACTGTTTTTT
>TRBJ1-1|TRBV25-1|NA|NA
CASSVDGRVEAFF
TGTGCCAGCAGTGTTGACGGGAGGGTTGAAGCTTTCTTT
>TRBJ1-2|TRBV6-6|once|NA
CASSRQAYGYTF
TGTGCCAGCAGCCGTCAGGCCTATGGCTACACCTTC
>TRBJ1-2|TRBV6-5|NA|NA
CASSYSGRGINSYTF
TGTGCCAGCAGTTACTCGGGCAGGGGTATCAATAGCTACACCTTC
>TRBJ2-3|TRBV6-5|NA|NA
CASKDRSTDTQYF
TGTGCCAGCAAGGACAGAAGCACAGATACGCAGTATTTT
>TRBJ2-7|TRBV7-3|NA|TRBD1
CASSLVDWTGHYEQYF
TGTGCCAGCAGCTTAGTGGATTGGACAGGACACTACGAGCAGTACTTC
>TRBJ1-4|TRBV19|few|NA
CASSTGTSATNEKLFF
TGTGCCAGTAGTACCGGGACTTCTGCAACTAATGAAAAACTGTTTTTT
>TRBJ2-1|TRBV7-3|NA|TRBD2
CASSATSRNYNEQFF
TGTGCCAGCAGCGCGACTAGCCGGAACTACAATGAGCAGTTCTTC
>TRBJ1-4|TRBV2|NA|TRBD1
CASSLQGATNEKLFF
TGTGCCAGCAGTCTACAGGGGGCAACTAATGAAAAACTGTTTTTT
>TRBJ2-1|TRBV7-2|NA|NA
CASSLTGYGDEQFF
TGTGCCAGCAGCTTAACAGGCTACGGCGATGAGCAGTTCTTC
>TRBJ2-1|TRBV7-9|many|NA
CASSHEGPRFF
TGTGCCAGCAGCCATGAAGGGCCCCGTTTCTTC
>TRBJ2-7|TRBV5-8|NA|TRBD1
CASSLTDRGNIVGEQYF
TGTGCCAGCAGCTTGACGGACAGGGGGAACATAGTGGGGGAGCAGTACTTC
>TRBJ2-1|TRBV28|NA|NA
CASSLVRNLINEQFF
TGTGCCAGCAGTTTAGTGCGGAACCTCATAAATGAGCAGTTCTTC
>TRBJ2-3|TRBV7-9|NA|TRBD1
CASSPGQGAGDTQYF
TGTGCCAGCAGCCCGGGACAGGGGGCAGGAGATACGCAGTATTTT
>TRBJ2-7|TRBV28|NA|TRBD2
CASSFSPGGNDEQYF
TGTGCCAGCAGTTTCTCTCCGGGGGGTAACGACGAGCAGTACTTC
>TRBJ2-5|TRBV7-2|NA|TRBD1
CASSTATGYAETQYF
TGTGCCAGCAGCACCGCGACAGGGTATGCGGAGACCCAGTACTTC
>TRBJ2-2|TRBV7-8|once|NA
CASSPHRRDTGELFF
TGTGCCAGCAGCCCTCACCGAAGGGACACCGGGGAGCTGTTTTTT
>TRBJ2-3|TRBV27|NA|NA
CASSPWGENTDTQYF
TGTGCCAGCAGTCCCTGGGGGGAGAACACAGATACGCAGTATTTT
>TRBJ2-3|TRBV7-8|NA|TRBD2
CASSFLAGASTDTQYF
TGTGCCAGCAGCTTCCTAGCGGGGGCTAGCACAGATACGCAGTATTTT
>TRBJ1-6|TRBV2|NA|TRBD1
CASRGTVRGSPLHF
TGTGCCAGCAGGGGGACAGTTCGTGGATCACCCCTCCACTTT
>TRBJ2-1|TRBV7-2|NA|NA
CASSLEWGRGNEQFF
TGTGCCAGCAGCCTAGAATGGGGCCGAGGAAATGAGCAGTTCTTC
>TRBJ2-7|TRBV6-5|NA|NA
CASGSRGPHEQYF
TGTGCCAGCGGCTCGAGGGGCCCCCACGAGCAGTACTTC
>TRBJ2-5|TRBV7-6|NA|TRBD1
CASSLAWTGVETQYF
TGTGCCAGCAGCTTAGCCTGGACAGGGGTGGAGACCCAGTACTTC
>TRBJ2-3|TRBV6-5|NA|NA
CASSYSNDPTDTQYF
TGTGCCAGCAGTTACTCCAATGACCCAACAGATACGCAGTATTTT
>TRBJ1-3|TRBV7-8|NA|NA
CASSLGTAENTIYF
TGTGCCAGCAGCTTAGGGACAGCCGAAAACACCATATATTTT
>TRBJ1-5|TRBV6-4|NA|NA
CASSDSANQPQHF
TGTGCCAGCAGTGACAGCGCCAATCAGCCCCAGCATTTT
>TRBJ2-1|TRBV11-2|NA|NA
CASSLDWRGIGQEQFF
TGTGCCAGCAGCTTAGATTGGCGGGGAATTGGTCAGGAGCAGTTCTTC
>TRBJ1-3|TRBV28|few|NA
CASSLTGRRGNTIYF
TGTGCCAGCAGTTTAACAGGGAGAAGGGGAAACACCATATATTTT
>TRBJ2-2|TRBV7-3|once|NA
CASSPSRNGANTGELFF
TGTGCCAGCAGCCCCTCCCGTAACGGAGCTAACACCGGGGAGCTGTTTTTT
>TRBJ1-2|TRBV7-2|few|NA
CASSPGGREAGYTF
TGTGCCAGCAGCCCTGGGGGCAGGGAGGCTGGCTACACCTTC
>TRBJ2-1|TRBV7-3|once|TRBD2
CASSLAGGPYNEQFF
TGTGCCAGCAGCCTGGCGGGGGGCCCCTACAATGAGCAGTTCTTC
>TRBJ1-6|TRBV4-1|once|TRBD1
CASQPGTVTSRSNSPLHF
TGCGCCAGCCAACCAGGGACAGTAACGAGTAGGAGTAATTCACCCCTCCACTTT
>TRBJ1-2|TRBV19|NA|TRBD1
CASSPDRVSYGYTF
TGTGCCAGTAGCCCTGACAGGGTCAGCTATGGCTACACCTTC
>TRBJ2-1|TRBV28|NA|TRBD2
CASSLFGGRANEQFF
TGTGCCAGCAGTTTATTTGGCGGGAGGGCCAATGAGCAGTTCTTC
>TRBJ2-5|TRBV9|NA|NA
CASSVGGWQETQYF
TGTGCCAGCAGCGTAGGAGGGTGGCAAGAGACCCAGTACTTC
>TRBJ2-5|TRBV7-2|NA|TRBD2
CASSLRLAGSQETQYF
TGTGCCAGCAGCCTCCGACTAGCGGGGAGTCAAGAGACCCAGTACTTC
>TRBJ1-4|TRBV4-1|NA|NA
CASSPALGGVTNEKLFF
TGCGCCAGCAGCCCAGCTCTAGGGGGGGTAACTAATGAAAAACTGTTTTTT
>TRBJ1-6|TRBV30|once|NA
CATDGNSPLHF
TGTGCCACGGACGGTAATTCACCCCTCCACTTT
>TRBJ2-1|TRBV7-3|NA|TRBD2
CASSRLEGTSGRSSDNEQFF
TGTGCCAGCAGCCGTCTCGAAGGGACTAGCGGGAGATCAAGTGACAATGAGCAGTTCTTC
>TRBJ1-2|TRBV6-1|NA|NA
CASPGTEFYGYTF
TGTGCCAGCCCTGGGACGGAATTTTATGGCTACACCTTC